This T cell receptor beta chain stems from a study of CD8 T cells in ankylosing spondylitis. Overall study findings and caveats: Seemingly distinctive of ankylosing spondylitis blood was a TCR beta motif formed by eight highly homologous variants. As for the disease-linked clones, they showed a CD8+ phenotype and occurred at relatively low frequencies in peripheral blood. Earlier studies detected some motif variants in reactive arthritis synovial fluid and blood. From matched ankylosing spondylitis synovial fluid, disease-linked clones were reportedly recovered at significantly enriched levels.

This clonotype was counted at least ten times. Its antigen is currently unknown. Construction of TCR beta libraries was performed using quantitative 5'-RACE with molecular barcodes. TCRdb itself ran the 5' RACE reads through MiXCR, one entry per CDR3 protein. Seen here are a few hundred thousand distinct CDR3 sequences, 7.3% observed once, and the top ten hold approximately 15%. Germline V gives CDR1 LGHNA, CDR2 YSLEER. CDR3 length: 15 residues. V dropped 2 bases and J dropped 4 bases, with 11 bases sitting between them. This chain uses TRBV4-3 with TRBJ2-2; tentatively, D is TRBD2 (6 bases). Sequences were obtained from blood, either unsorted or a sorted T cell fraction (not recorded which). This TCR came from a male donor with ankylosing spondylitis. CDR3 nucleotide sequence: TGCGCCAGCAGCCAAATTAGCGGATGCACCGGGGAGCTGTTTTTT. This encodes CASSQISGCTGELFF.